This TCR beta chain was captured by sequencing in a study of T cells in Graves' hyperthyroidism and ophthalmopathy. About the study: Upon initial diagnosis and before any treatment, peripheral blood was collected.

Uncontrolled infection, other autoimmune disease, pregnancy or lactation disqualified patients from enrolment. Cells are PBMCs isolated from about 10 ml of fresh blood. RNA transcripts provided the source from which TCR beta CDR3 regions were amplified. The HTBI set primed first-round TCR CDR3 RT-PCR. TCRdb called the multiplex PCR reads again in MiXCR, with one record for every CDR3 protein. This sample carries hundreds of thousands of distinct CDR3 sequences, more than 12% of them seen once, and the ten largest clones take about 31%. The sample consisted of blood. This sequence was found in a woman under 40 with Graves' hyperthyroidism.

CDR3 nucleotide sequence: TGCAGTCTCCAAGGGACTAGCGGGGCCGACAATGAGCAGTTCTTC. This encodes CSLQGTSGADNEQFF. The chain employs TRBV20-1 and TRBJ2-1, with 13 bases that match TRBD2. The germline gives CDR1 DFQATT, CDR2 SNEGSKA (reference sequence). The CDR3 covers 15 residues. J gave up 5 bases and V 8 bases, and 9 bases lay outside the gene matches.